A selection of T cell receptor beta chains follows, all from one sample in a study of OX40 agonist ivuxolimab in advanced cancers. Generated by immunoSEQ multiplex PCR, the TCRdb table keeps only in-frame clones and is missing some. In the table there are 65,000 to 90,000 clones, roughly nine tenths of which are singletons. Material: CD4+ or CD8+ T cells sorted from blood, obtained in a trial of the OX40 agonist ivuxolimab. These receptors were taken from an adult with an advanced solid tumor such as melanoma, head and neck, liver or kidney cancer. The CDR3 runs from the conserved cysteine through the conserved F or W. D genes are given only for firm matches. The size entry is marked missing in some rows and otherwise reads once, few, many or a size class.

v_call: TRBV11-2; d_call: .; j_call: TRBJ2-7; clone_size: once; cdr3_aa: CASSLDSAYEQYF; cdr3_nt: TGTGCCAGCAGCTTAGATTCGGCCTACGAGCAGTACTTC
v_call: TRBV27; d_call: TRBD2; j_call: TRBJ2-1; clone_size: .; cdr3_aa: CASSPGTSGYNEQFF; cdr3_nt: TGTGCCAGCAGTCCTGGGACTAGCGGTTACAATGAGCAGTTCTTC
v_call: TRBV29-1; d_call: TRBD2; j_call: TRBJ2-3; clone_size: .; cdr3_aa: CSAAPGGGLDTQYF; cdr3_nt: TGCAGCGCTGCGCCGGGCGGGGGATTAGATACGCAGTATTTT
v_call: TRBV6-5; d_call: .; j_call: TRBJ1-2; clone_size: .; cdr3_aa: CASSRQEGHGYTF; cdr3_nt: TGTGCCAGCAGCAGACAGGAGGGCCATGGCTACACCTTC
v_call: TRBV9; d_call: TRBD1; j_call: TRBJ2-7; clone_size: .; cdr3_aa: CASSPGTGLKSSYEQYF; cdr3_nt: TGTGCCAGCAGCCCCGGGACAGGCCTTAAAAGCTCCTACGAGCAGTACTTC
v_call: TRBV11-1; d_call: TRBD1; j_call: TRBJ2-5; clone_size: few; cdr3_aa: CASRDRGDQETQYF; cdr3_nt: TGTGCCAGCAGGGACAGGGGGGACCAAGAGACCCAGTACTTC
v_call: TRBV11-2; d_call: .; j_call: TRBJ1-4; clone_size: .; cdr3_aa: CASSLVAGGEGTNEKLFF; cdr3_nt: TGTGCCAGCAGCTTAGTAGCTGGGGGCGAGGGAACTAATGAAAAACTGTTTTTT
v_call: TRBV11-2; d_call: .; j_call: TRBJ1-5; clone_size: .; cdr3_aa: CASSLSVQPGQPQHF; cdr3_nt: TGTGCCAGCAGCTTATCGGTCCAACCGGGCCAGCCCCAGCATTTT
v_call: TRBV6-6; d_call: TRBD1; j_call: TRBJ2-7; clone_size: .; cdr3_aa: CASSYIETGGYEQYF; cdr3_nt: TGTGCCAGCAGTTATATCGAGACAGGGGGCTACGAGCAGTACTTC
v_call: TRBV7-9; d_call: .; j_call: TRBJ2-1; clone_size: .; cdr3_aa: CASRTTEDNEQFF; cdr3_nt: TGTGCCAGCAGAACGACAGAAGACAATGAGCAGTTCTTC
v_call: TRBV19; d_call: .; j_call: TRBJ2-2; clone_size: .; cdr3_aa: CASRAGQSFTGELFF; cdr3_nt: TGTGCCAGCCGCGCGGGACAGTCCTTCACCGGGGAGCTGTTTTTT
v_call: TRBV21-1; d_call: .; j_call: TRBJ2-1; clone_size: .; cdr3_aa: CASSNHNNEQFF; cdr3_nt: TGTGCCAGCAGCAATCATAACAATGAGCAGTTCTTC
v_call: TRBV11-2; d_call: .; j_call: TRBJ2-1; clone_size: .; cdr3_aa: CASTIAPETGPYNEQFF; cdr3_nt: TGTGCCAGCACCATAGCCCCCGAGACAGGACCCTACAATGAGCAGTTCTTC
v_call: TRBV9; d_call: TRBD1; j_call: TRBJ2-1; clone_size: .; cdr3_aa: CASSVGTGDSNEQFF; cdr3_nt: TGTGCCAGCAGCGTGGGGACAGGGGACAGCAATGAGCAGTTCTTC
v_call: TRBV13; d_call: .; j_call: TRBJ2-7; clone_size: .; cdr3_aa: CASSFDQEDYEQYF; cdr3_nt: TGTGCCAGCAGCTTTGATCAGGAGGACTACGAGCAGTACTTC
v_call: TRBV4-3; d_call: TRBD2; j_call: TRBJ2-7; clone_size: .; cdr3_aa: CASSLGTSGIYEQYF; cdr3_nt: TGCGCCAGCAGCCTTGGGACTAGCGGGATCTACGAGCAGTACTTC
v_call: TRBV10-3; d_call: .; j_call: TRBJ2-1; clone_size: .; cdr3_aa: CAISRLNGPNEQFF; cdr3_nt: TGTGCCATCAGCCGGCTAAACGGGCCCAATGAGCAGTTCTTC
v_call: TRBV7-9; d_call: TRBD1; j_call: TRBJ1-2; clone_size: few; cdr3_aa: CASSLTGEWDGYTF; cdr3_nt: TGTGCCAGCAGCTTAACAGGGGAGTGGGATGGCTACACCTTC
v_call: TRBV9; d_call: TRBD2; j_call: TRBJ2-3; clone_size: .; cdr3_aa: CASSVDNGGAGDTQYF; cdr3_nt: TGTGCCAGCAGCGTAGACAACGGGGGGGCTGGCGATACGCAGTATTTT
v_call: TRBV29-1; d_call: .; j_call: TRBJ2-1; clone_size: .; cdr3_aa: CSVLRSKDEQFF; cdr3_nt: TGCAGCGTCCTTCGTTCCAAGGATGAGCAGTTCTTC
v_call: TRBV7-2; d_call: TRBD1; j_call: TRBJ2-7; clone_size: .; cdr3_aa: CASSLGGDSGYEQYF; cdr3_nt: TGTGCCAGCAGCTTAGGTGGGGACAGCGGCTACGAGCAGTACTTC
v_call: TRBV11-2; d_call: .; j_call: TRBJ2-7; clone_size: .; cdr3_aa: CASSLAPGAFYEQYF; cdr3_nt: TGTGCCAGCAGCTTAGCCCCCGGAGCATTCTACGAGCAGTACTTC
v_call: TRBV9; d_call: TRBD1; j_call: TRBJ2-6; clone_size: .; cdr3_aa: CASSVGFPPTGSSGANVLTF; cdr3_nt: TGTGCCAGCAGCGTAGGGTTCCCCCCGACAGGGAGCTCTGGGGCCAACGTCCTGACTTTC
v_call: TRBV5-1; d_call: .; j_call: TRBJ2-7; clone_size: .; cdr3_aa: CASSLASLGVEQYF; cdr3_nt: TGCGCCAGCAGCTTGGCCTCCCTGGGTGTCGAGCAGTACTTC
v_call: TRBV30; d_call: .; j_call: TRBJ1-5; clone_size: .; cdr3_aa: CAWTLGGNSNQPQHF; cdr3_nt: TGTGCCTGGACCTTGGGGGGCAATAGCAATCAGCCCCAGCATTTT
v_call: TRBV5-4; d_call: TRBD2; j_call: TRBJ2-1; clone_size: .; cdr3_aa: CASSLPGLSNEQFF; cdr3_nt: TGTGCCAGCAGCTTACCGGGACTAAGCAATGAGCAGTTCTTC
v_call: TRBV29-1; d_call: .; j_call: TRBJ2-7; clone_size: .; cdr3_aa: CSVDRDGRYEQYF; cdr3_nt: TGCAGCGTCGACCGGGACGGACGCTACGAGCAGTACTTC
v_call: TRBV4-3; d_call: .; j_call: TRBJ2-7; clone_size: once; cdr3_aa: CASSQATTAGYEQYF; cdr3_nt: TGCGCCAGCAGCCAAGCCACCACGGCAGGCTACGAGCAGTACTTC
v_call: TRBV6-1; d_call: .; j_call: TRBJ1-1; clone_size: .; cdr3_aa: CASSEAGGANTEAFF; cdr3_nt: TGTGCCAGCAGTGAAGCGGGCGGGGCGAACACTGAAGCTTTCTTT
v_call: TRBV11-2; d_call: .; j_call: TRBJ1-1; clone_size: .; cdr3_aa: CASTPWSGKSFPSTEAFF; cdr3_nt: TGTGCCAGCACCCCTTGGTCGGGGAAATCCTTCCCTTCCACTGAAGCTTTCTTT
v_call: TRBV6-5; d_call: .; j_call: TRBJ1-6; clone_size: .; cdr3_aa: CASSNPRGIDSPLHF; cdr3_nt: TGTGCCAGCAGTAACCCCAGGGGTATCGATTCACCCCTCCACTTT
v_call: TRBV19; d_call: TRBD2; j_call: TRBJ2-1; clone_size: .; cdr3_aa: CASSILAGGRSSYNEQFF; cdr3_nt: TGTGCCAGTAGTATCCTAGCGGGGGGCCGAAGCTCCTACAATGAGCAGTTCTTC
v_call: TRBV7-9; d_call: .; j_call: TRBJ2-7; clone_size: .; cdr3_aa: CASSLALHYEQYF; cdr3_nt: TGTGCCAGCAGCTTAGCGCTTCACTACGAGCAGTACTTC
v_call: TRBV6-5; d_call: TRBD1; j_call: TRBJ1-3; clone_size: .; cdr3_aa: CASSPDREDTIYF; cdr3_nt: TGTGCCAGCAGCCCCGACAGGGAAGACACCATATATTTT
v_call: TRBV25-1; d_call: .; j_call: TRBJ2-1; clone_size: .; cdr3_aa: CASKQNYNEQFF; cdr3_nt: TGTGCCAGCAAACAGAATTACAATGAGCAGTTCTTC
v_call: TRBV7-6; d_call: .; j_call: TRBJ2-3; clone_size: once; cdr3_aa: CASSLVSGSTDTQYF; cdr3_nt: TGTGCCAGCAGCTTAGTCTCTGGCAGCACAGATACGCAGTATTTT
v_call: TRBV9; d_call: .; j_call: TRBJ2-3; clone_size: .; cdr3_aa: CASSVVGTDTQYF; cdr3_nt: TGTGCCAGCAGCGTAGTAGGGACAGATACGCAGTATTTT
v_call: TRBV10-3; d_call: .; j_call: TRBJ2-7; clone_size: .; cdr3_aa: CAISPGTAEQYF; cdr3_nt: TGTGCCATCAGCCCCGGGACTGCCGAGCAGTACTTC
v_call: TRBV10-2; d_call: .; j_call: TRBJ2-7; clone_size: .; cdr3_aa: CASSDKGFSYEQYF; cdr3_nt: TGCGCCAGCAGTGATAAGGGGTTCTCCTACGAGCAGTACTTC
v_call: TRBV4-1; d_call: TRBD2; j_call: TRBJ2-2; clone_size: .; cdr3_aa: CASSQEPAGGPETGELFF; cdr3_nt: TGCGCCAGCAGCCAAGAGCCAGCGGGGGGGCCGGAGACCGGGGAGCTGTTTTTT
v_call: TRBV19; d_call: .; j_call: TRBJ2-1; clone_size: .; cdr3_aa: CASSIGGLAVNEQFF; cdr3_nt: TGTGCCAGTAGTATAGGAGGGCTAGCTGTAAATGAGCAGTTCTTC
v_call: TRBV4-1; d_call: TRBD2; j_call: TRBJ2-4; clone_size: .; cdr3_aa: CASSQWYSGGNIQYF; cdr3_nt: TGCGCCAGCAGCCAATGGTATAGCGGGGGAAACATTCAGTACTTC
v_call: TRBV13; d_call: TRBD1; j_call: TRBJ2-3; clone_size: .; cdr3_aa: CASSSRTGVGANTQYF; cdr3_nt: TGTGCCAGCAGCTCCCGGACAGGGGTAGGGGCGAATACGCAGTATTTT
v_call: TRBV11-2; d_call: .; j_call: TRBJ1-6; clone_size: .; cdr3_aa: CASSPSPSSYNSPLHF; cdr3_nt: TGTGCCAGCAGCCCCAGCCCATCCTCCTATAATTCACCCCTCCACTTT
v_call: TRBV13; d_call: TRBD1; j_call: TRBJ1-2; clone_size: .; cdr3_aa: CASSLEGANGYTF; cdr3_nt: TGTGCCAGCAGCTTAGAGGGGGCAAATGGCTACACCTTC
v_call: TRBV18; d_call: TRBD2; j_call: TRBJ2-7; clone_size: .; cdr3_aa: CASSRGEGQQYF; cdr3_nt: TGTGCCAGCTCCCGGGGGGAGGGGCAGCAGTACTTC